These 30 T cell receptor beta chains were sequenced from one sample in a study of shared clonotypes between healthy human individuals. Profiling relied on immunoSEQ multiplex PCR, and the TCRdb table lists in-frame clones only, not all of them. The table lists about 2.4 million clones, 93% of them singletons. Sequencing was carried out using naive CD4+ T cells from PBMCs. The subset is: CD45RA+ positively selected. These receptors were collected from a man between 18 and 35 years old in good health. Some clones in this sample may be carry-over from other donors' samples.

The chain combines TRBV5-1 with TRBJ1-6; D not certain. V lost 0 bases, J lost 10 bases, and 8 bases lay in between. From germline, CDR1 is SGHRS and CDR2 YFSETQ. The CDR3 consists of 13 residues. The CDR3 region has the DNA TGCGCCAGCAGCTTGGTTAGTGAATCACCCCTCCACTTT. Protein product: CASSLVSESPLHF.

V usage is TRBV27 and J usage is TRBJ2-1; 9 positions match TRBD2. CDR1 and CDR2 from the germline V gene are MNHEY and SMNVEV (reference sequence). V lost 2 bases and J lost 10; bases outside the gene matches: 9. The CDR3 loop spans 15 amino acids. The CDR3 DNA is TGTGCCAGCAGTTTAGGCGGGAGGGGTTATAGGGAGCAGTTCTTC. This encodes CASSLGGRGYREQFF.

A note on this clone: The identical CDR3 is also encoded by other nucleotide sequences in the sample. This rearrangement joins TRBV6-5 to TRBJ1-2, with 7 bases matching TRBD1. The CDR3 has 15 residues. Looked up from germline, CDR1 is MNHEY and CDR2 is SVGAGI. The V gene end was trimmed by 0 bases and the J gene end by 4 bases; junction bases not matched to a gene: 5. The chain's CDR3 is CASSYSKGGSYGYTF. The CDR3 nucleotides are TGTGCCAGCAGTTACTCGAAAGGGGGCTCCTATGGCTACACCTTC.

This clone was found a few times. Distinct nucleotide sequences in the sample also encode this CDR3. The rearrangement links TRBV2 to TRBJ1-5; the match to TRBD1 covers 8 bases. With V trimmed by 1 base and J by 5 bases, 4 bases remained unmatched. Germline CDR1 SNHLY, CDR2 FYNNEI. There are 15 residues in the CDR3. The CDR3 nucleotides are TGTGCCAGCAGTGAAGATGCAGGGGGCGATCAGCCCCAGCATTTT. This gives the protein CASSEDAGGDQPQHF.

This CDR3 reads CASSYRSGSWQGYTF. The CDR3 DNA follows: TGTGCCAGCAGTTACAGGTCAGGGTCCTGGCAAGGCTACACCTTC. The rearrangement joins TRBV6-5 to TRBJ1-2; D may be TRBD1 (5 bases). Germline V gene sequence: CDR1 MNHEY, CDR2 SVGAGI. This CDR3 is built from 15 residues. Trimming took 2 bases from V and 8 from J, leaving 18 bases between them.

The chain combines TRBV5-1 with TRBJ2-7; 15 bases are a match to TRBD2. Germline V gene sequence: CDR1 SGHRS, CDR2 YFSETQ. J was trimmed by 2 bases and V by 4 bases; bases with no gene match: 7. CDR3 length: 17 amino acids. The CDR3 DNA reads TGCGCCAGCAGCGCCGGACTAGCGGGAGGGTTCGCCTACGAGCAGTACTTC. As protein: CASSAGLAGGFAYEQYF.

The chain recombines TRBV7-3 with TRBJ2-6; no clear D. Per the germline V gene, CDR1 is SGHTA and CDR2 is FQGTGA. The CDR3 loop spans 15 amino acids. Trimming pared 3 bases from V and 1 base from J, leaving 7 bases between. The CDR3 loop is CASSFEVSGANVLTF. Written as DNA, the CDR3 is TGTGCCAGCAGCTTCGAGGTTTCTGGGGCCAACGTCCTGACTTTC.

The chain recombines TRBV9 with TRBJ2-7; weak D call: TRBD2 (6 bases). The CDR3 contains 15 residues. Germline lookup yields CDR1 SGDLS and CDR2 YYNGEE. The V end was cut by 0 bases, the J end by 2 bases, with 12 bases between. The CDR3 is CASSVGGEEAYEQYF. The CDR3 DNA sequence: TGTGCCAGCAGCGTAGGGGGGGAGGAGGCCTACGAGCAGTACTTC.

V gene TRBV6-9 combines with J gene TRBJ2-7, with 10 positions matching TRBD2. Trimming took 7 bases from V and 4 from J; bases not matched to a gene: 16. Per the germline V gene, CDR1 is MNHGY and CDR2 is SVAAGI. This CDR3 spans 17 amino acids. Here the CDR3 DNA reads TGTGCCAGCACCCTACCCCTAGCGGGAGATGGATCGTACGAGCAGTACTTC. Translating it yields CASTLPLAGDGSYEQYF.

This chain connects TRBV6-1 to TRBJ2-7, with 9 bases lining up with TRBD1. This CDR3 spans 15 amino acids. In germline, CDR1 is MNHNS, CDR2 SASEGT. Germline trimming cut 2 bases from V and 5 bases from J; bases unmatched to any gene: 7. The CDR3 is CASSERGQGSHEQYF. DNA of the CDR3: TGTGCCAGCAGTGAAAGGGGACAGGGTTCCCACGAGCAGTACTTC.

The table lists this clone with a count of one. The chain recombines TRBV5-1 with TRBJ2-2; D unresolved. V lost 0 bases to trimming and J lost 6 bases, with 6 bases between them. The germline V gene has CDR1 SGHRS and CDR2 YFSETQ. The CDR3 has 13 residues. CDR3 in amino acids: CASSLVYAGELFF. DNA for the CDR3: TGCGCCAGCAGCTTGGTTTACGCCGGGGAGCTGTTTTTT.

This clone was detected only once. The chain has TRBV14 and TRBJ1-4; TRBD1 aligns across 7 bases. Germline trimming cut 1 base from V and 9 bases from J; bases unmatched to any gene: 11. The CDR3 spans 16 residues. Germline V gives CDR1 SGHDN, CDR2 FVKESK. The CDR3 loop reads CASSQGSDRAGKKLFF. The CDR3 bases are TGTGCCAGCAGCCAAGGCTCCGACAGGGCGGGGAAAAAACTGTTTTTT.

The V and J genes are TRBV5-1 and TRBJ1-1; 8 nucleotides match TRBD1. V gave up 1 base and J gave up 0 bases; unmatched junction bases: 8. CDR3 length equals 17 residues. Per the germline V gene, CDR1 is SGHRS and CDR2 is YFSETQ. CDR3 sequence: CASSLQGAVNMNTEAFF. Written as DNA, the CDR3 is TGCGCCAGCAGCTTGCAGGGGGCAGTCAACATGAACACTGAAGCTTTCTTT.

This clone appeared a single time. V gene TRBV2 combines with J gene TRBJ2-1; D gene uncertain. Germline loops: CDR1 SNHLY, CDR2 FYNNEI. CDR3 length: 14 residues. Trimming removed 7 bases at V and 6 bases at J, with 16 bases between. The CDR3 coding sequence is TGTGCCAGCAATTACGCCGGCGGCGGCAATGAGCAGTTCTTC. It yields the protein CASNYAGGGNEQFF.

V usage is TRBV4-3 and J usage is TRBJ1-2, with 7 bases fitting TRBD1. Germline V gives CDR1 LGHNA, CDR2 YSLEER. The CDR3 is made up of 18 amino acids. With 0 bases clipped from V and 5 bases from J, the junction kept 15 bases outside the gene matches. CDR3 in DNA: TGCGCCAGCAGCCAAGAGGTTGCCACAGGGGCGGAGGGATATGGCTACACCTTC. Encoded protein: CASSQEVATGAEGYGYTF.

The chain carries TRBV27 and TRBJ2-1; the match to TRBD1 covers 8 bases. The CDR3 contains 14 residues. Per germline, CDR1 MNHEY and CDR2 SMNVEV (reference sequence). The V gene end was trimmed by 8 bases and the J gene end by 1 base; junction bases not matched to a gene: 4. The CDR3 protein is CASLRTGSYNEQFF. Written as DNA, the CDR3 is TGTGCCAGCCTCCGGACAGGGTCCTACAATGAGCAGTTCTTC.

The V gene is TRBV7-2, the J gene TRBJ2-7; 7 bases are shared with TRBD1. Germline assignment: CDR1 SGHTA and CDR2 FQGNSA. CDR3 length: 14 amino acids. Losses at the gene ends were 6 bases for V and 2 bases for J; bases not matched to a gene: 7. The CDR3: CASRVDRWTYEQYF. DNA of the CDR3: TGTGCCAGCAGGGTGGACAGGTGGACCTACGAGCAGTACTTC.

The chain is built from TRBV5-5 and TRBJ2-3; D tentatively reads TRBD1 or TRBD2 (5 bases each). This CDR3 comprises 14 residues. The V gene lost 2 bases and the J gene lost 1 base, with 8 bases spanning the gap. CDR1 and CDR2 (germline): SGHKS, YYEKEE (reference sequence). CDR3 coding DNA: TGTGCCAGCAGCTTTGGGGGAGGCACAGATACGCAGTATTTT. Protein sequence: CASSFGGGTDTQYF.

Concerning this clone: The same CDR3 arises from other DNA sequences in this sample as well. The V and J genes are TRBV28 and TRBJ1-5; 10 bases match TRBD1. Germline loops: CDR1 MDHEN, CDR2 SYDVKM. The CDR3 runs 16 residues. After removal of 5 bases from V and 2 bases from J, the junction contained 6 bases not matched to a gene. CDR3 coding DNA: TGTGCCAGCAGTCTCCCTGGACAGGGGGGCAATCAGCCCCAGCATTTT. Protein: CASSLPGQGGNQPQHF.

This clone showed up just once. The chain employs TRBV5-4 and TRBJ2-1, with 12 bases identical to TRBD2. Per germline, CDR1 SGHNT and CDR2 YYREEE (reference sequence). The CDR3 runs to 16 residues. J was trimmed by 7 bases and V by 3 bases; bases with no gene match: 8. The CDR3 sequence: CASSSLAGGPQNEQFF. CDR3 DNA: TGTGCCAGCAGCTCACTAGCGGGAGGACCTCAGAATGAGCAGTTCTTC.

The chain uses TRBV10-3 and TRBJ1-2, with TRBD1 matching over 7 bases. The CDR3 has 14 amino acids. Trimming at V came to 10 bases and at J to 2 bases, leaving 10 bases not matched to a gene. Germline values: CDR1 ENHRY, CDR2 SYGVKD. CDR3 residues: CANSRGQTNYGYTF. The CDR3 DNA reads as TGTGCCAACTCGAGGGGACAGACCAACTATGGCTACACCTTC.

V is TRBV7-9 and J is TRBJ2-6; D is ambiguous. The germline gives CDR1 SEHNR, CDR2 FQNEAQ (reference sequence). Trimming pared 4 bases from V and 0 bases from J, leaving 13 bases between. The CDR3 runs to 17 residues. CDR3 bases: TGTGCCAGCAGCTCGCGATCCGAACCCTCTGGGGCCAACGTCCTGACTTTC. Translated: CASSSRSEPSGANVLTF.

This chain connects TRBV28 to TRBJ1-2; 7 bases align to TRBD1. After removal of 2 bases from V and 5 bases from J, the junction contained 5 bases not matched to a gene. CDR3 size: 14 residues. The V gene's germline CDR1 is MDHEN and CDR2 SYDVKM. The CDR3 reads CASSLLDRVYGYTF. The CDR3 nucleotides read TGTGCCAGCAGTTTACTCGACAGGGTTTATGGCTACACCTTC.

This clone was found once. The rearrangement joins TRBV27 to TRBJ2-1; 10 nucleotides match TRBD2. CDR3 size: 15 residues. The ends lost 8 bases at V and 9 bases at J; junction bases unmatched: 13. Germline CDR1 and CDR2: MNHEY and SMNVEV (reference sequence). Here the CDR3 DNA reads TGTGCCAGCTCCAGATGGGCTAGCGGGAGCGGTGAGCAGTTCTTC. Encoded protein: CASSRWASGSGEQFF.

Concerning this clone itself: The sample contains more than one DNA sequence encoding this CDR3. The chain has TRBV9 and TRBJ2-1, with D possibly being TRBD2 (6 bases). CDR1 and CDR2 from the germline V gene are SGDLS and YYNGEE. V lost 0 bases and J 4 bases, leaving 11 bases between the germline ends. CDR3 length: 15 residues. The CDR3 DNA sequence: TGTGCCAGCAGCGTAGGCGGGAACACTTACAATGAGCAGTTCTTC. It encodes CASSVGGNTYNEQFF.

This clone was detected only a few times. The same CDR3 arises from other DNA sequences in this sample as well. V usage is TRBV29-1 and J usage is TRBJ1-1; 7 bases fit TRBD1. CDR1 is SQVTM and CDR2 is ANQGSEA in the germline V gene. Trimming removed 6 bases from V and 1 base from J; junction bases left unmatched: 2. The length of the CDR3 is 12 residues. CDR3 sequence reads: CSVGQPNTEAFF. The CDR3 DNA reads as TGCAGCGTGGGACAGCCGAACACTGAAGCTTTCTTT.

CDR3 amino acids: CASSLRTSEQYF. In DNA form, the CDR3 reads TGTGCCAGCAGTTTGAGGACCTCCGAGCAGTACTTC. V is TRBV28 and J is TRBJ2-7; no clear D gene. The CDR3 has 12 amino acids. The V gene's germline CDR1 is MDHEN and CDR2 SYDVKM. The V gene lost 3 bases and the J gene lost 6 bases, with 9 bases spanning the gap.

V is TRBV28 and J is TRBJ2-3; TRBD2 aligns across 8 bases. The ends lost 5 bases at V and 4 bases at J; junction bases unmatched: 8. This CDR3 spans 15 amino acids. Germline CDR1 is MDHEN and CDR2 is SYDVKM. CDR3 loop: CASSLPGLGADTQYF. In DNA, the CDR3 is TGTGCCAGCAGTCTACCGGGACTAGGGGCAGATACGCAGTATTTT.

Worth noting for this clone: This specimen includes other DNA sequences encoding the same CDR3. This rearrangement joins TRBV9 to TRBJ2-7; 9 nucleotides line up with TRBD1. This CDR3 spans 14 amino acids. J lost 3 bases, V lost 3 bases, and 4 bases had no gene match. CDR1 and CDR2 from the germline V gene are SGDLS and YYNGEE. The CDR3 is CASSAGQGNYEQYF. The CDR3 DNA sequence: TGTGCCAGCAGCGCCGGACAGGGGAACTACGAGCAGTACTTC.

The chain couples TRBV20-1 to TRBJ1-1; a weak D match, TRBD1 (6 bases). Germline loops: CDR1 DFQATT, CDR2 SNEGSKA (reference sequence). The CDR3 runs 11 residues. The CDR3 sequence: CRLVGGTEAFF. The CDR3 DNA sequence: TGCAGGTTGGTAGGGGGCACTGAAGCTTTCTTT.